The T cell receptor (beta chain) described here comes from a study of T cells in narcolepsy. Study-level findings and limits: Autoreactive HCRT-specific and TRIB2-specific clonotypes were marked in same-patient CSF-versus-blood CD4+ comparisons.

For this clone: Antigen specificity is unknown.

The V gene lost 0 bases and the J gene lost 2 bases, with 14 bases spanning the gap. CDR1 is LNHNV, CDR2 YYDKDF, per germline (reference sequence). The CDR3 runs to 17 residues. The assay was immunoSEQ multiplex PCR, and TCRdb's table has in-frame clones only and misses some. Seen here are around 30,000 clones, 85% to 90% observed once, and the top ten hold 1% to 1.5%. The gene calls are TRBV15 and TRBJ1-5, with D possibly TRBD1 on 5 matching bases. This receptor was taken from a human donor with narcolepsy. Material: CD45RA- memory CD4+ T cells from PBMCs. The CDR3 DNA is TGTGCCACCAGCAGAGATCCTCTGTCGGGGCGCAATCAGCCCCAGCATTTT. It yields the protein CATSRDPLSGRNQPQHF.